This entry lists 22 T cell receptor beta chains sequenced from one sample in a study of blood T cell repertoires in COVID-19. Some clones are missing from TCRdb's copy, which holds only in-frame ones; the method was immunoSEQ multiplex PCR. The sample lists around 46,000 clones, approximately 80% occurring once. Sequenced material: peripheral blood. These TCRs come from a human donor with active or convalescent COVID-19. The donor label of this sample is uncertain.

In its sample, this clone was seen once. The chain carries TRBV9 and TRBJ1-2; perhaps TRBD1 as D (5 bases). Trimming removed 0 bases at V and 8 bases at J, with 14 bases between. The CDR3 is made up of 14 amino acids. Germline assignment: CDR1 SGDLS and CDR2 YYNGEE. CDR3 nucleotides: TGTGCCAGCAGCGTAGACGGGGGTTCAGGAGGCTACACCTTC. This encodes CASSVDGGSGGYTF. The full variable domain, with the rest looked up from reference TRBV9 and TRBJ1-2, is DSGVTQTPKHLITATGQRVTLRCSPRSGDLSVYWYQQSLDQGLQFLIQYYNGEERAKGNILERFSAQQFPDLHSELNLSSLELGDSALYFCASSVDGGSGGYTFGSGTRLTVV.

This chain links TRBV6-6 with TRBJ1-6; D call uncertain. The V end was cut by 7 bases, the J end by 10 bases, with 14 bases between. This CDR3 contains 13 residues. Germline assignment: CDR1 MNHNY and CDR2 SVGAGI (reference sequence). The CDR3 sequence is CASTPGYGSPLHF. In DNA form, the CDR3 reads TGTGCCAGCACCCCGGGTTATGGGTCACCCCTCCACTTT.

This chain uses TRBV27 with TRBJ2-2; 8 bases are shared with TRBD2. Germline-derived CDR1 and CDR2 are MNHEY and SMNVEV (reference sequence). The V and J ends lost 5 bases and 8 bases, in that order; junction bases with no gene match: 10. CDR3 length: 15 amino acids. CDR3 region: CASSPGTRMSGELFF. In DNA, the CDR3 is TGTGCCAGCAGTCCAGGGACTAGAATGTCGGGGGAGCTGTTTTTT.

V is TRBV2 and J is TRBJ2-7, with 7 bases fitting TRBD1. Looked up from germline, CDR1 is SNHLY and CDR2 is FYNNEI. Trimming took 4 bases from V and 7 from J; bases not matched to a gene: 16. The CDR3 covers 16 residues. CDR3 residues: CASSGTRDRVLWEQYF. The CDR3 DNA reads as TGTGCCAGCAGTGGAACCCGCGACAGGGTATTGTGGGAGCAGTACTTC.

This clone was recorded once. The chain has TRBV5-1 and TRBJ2-5; no definite D call. Germline V lookup: CDR1 SGHRS, CDR2 YFSETQ. The CDR3 has 16 amino acids. Trimming removed 1 base at V and 1 base at J, with 14 bases between. The CDR3 DNA reads as TGCGCCAGCAGCTTGTCGACACAACCACCCCAAGAGACCCAGTACTTC. This translates into CASSLSTQPPQETQYF.

The chain couples TRBV30 to TRBJ1-2; D is uncertain. Trimming pared 0 bases from V and 8 bases from J, leaving 7 bases between. The CDR3 has 11 amino acids. Germline loops: CDR1 GTSNPN, CDR2 SVGIG (reference sequence). CDR3 loop: CAWSVHRGYTF. The CDR3 nucleotides are TGTGCCTGGAGTGTACATCGAGGCTACACCTTC. Full variable domain (rest looked up from reference TRBV30 and TRBJ1-2): SQTIHQWPATLVQPVGSPLSLECTVEGTSNPNLYWYRQAAGRGLQLLFYSVGIGQISSEVPQNLSASRPQDRQFILSSKKLLLSDSGFYLCAWSVHRGYTFGSGTRLTVV.

V gene TRBV4-2 combines with J gene TRBJ2-3; D may be TRBD2 (5 bases). This CDR3 spans 17 amino acids. In germline, CDR1 is LGHNA, CDR2 YNFKEQ. V was trimmed by 0 bases and J by 1 base, leaving 14 bases between them. The CDR3 loop reads CASSQEVGVVGTDTQYF. CDR3 DNA: TGTGCCAGCAGCCAAGAGGTGGGAGTGGTTGGCACAGATACGCAGTATTTT.

This clone has a count of ten or more. The chain links TRBV9 to TRBJ1-5; tentatively, D is TRBD1 (5 bases). V dropped 4 bases and J dropped 0 bases, with 11 bases sitting between them. The V gene's germline CDR1 is SGDLS and CDR2 YYNGEE. The CDR3 is 15 residues long. This CDR3 is CASSKGLYSNQPQHF. In DNA, the CDR3 is TGTGCCAGCAGCAAGGGACTCTATAGCAATCAGCCCCAGCATTTT.

Regarding this clone: The sample has other DNA sequences that encode this CDR3 too. The V and J genes are TRBV18 and TRBJ2-7; 9 bases fit TRBD1. CDR3 size: 14 residues. Germline V gene lookup returns CDR1 KGHSH and CDR2 LQKENI. Trimming at V came to 3 bases and at J to 1 base, leaving 1 base not matched to a gene. The CDR3 reads CASSPGTGSYEQYF. The CDR3 DNA follows: TGTGCCAGCTCACCCGGGACAGGGTCCTACGAGCAGTACTTC.

The chain is built from TRBV6-2 or TRBV6-3 and TRBJ2-3; 9 positions agree with TRBD2. V trimming: 2 bases; J trimming: 4 bases; junction bases outside the gene matches: 7. CDR3 length equals 16 residues. Looked up from germline, CDR1 is MNHEY and CDR2 is SVGEGT. The CDR3 DNA follows: TGTGCCAGCAGTTACGAGGCGGGAGGGAACCCAGATACGCAGTATTTT. The encoded protein is CASSYEAGGNPDTQYF.

The chain has TRBV6-2 or TRBV6-3 and TRBJ1-1; 9 nucleotides line up with TRBD1. The CDR3 has 12 residues. V gave up 5 bases and J gave up 10 bases; unmatched junction bases: 5. Germline V gene data show CDR1 as MNHEY and CDR2 as SVGEGT. The CDR3 DNA follows: TGTGCCAGCAGTCTACAGGGGGCAGTAGCTTTCTTT. Protein product: CASSLQGAVAFF.

This rearrangement joins TRBV21-1 to TRBJ1-2; TRBD1, the table's D call, was not compared with the DNA. TRBV21-1 is marked as a pseudogene. CDR3 length equals 17 residues. CDR3 region: CATHTPALTGPNYGYTF. Here the CDR3 DNA reads TGTGCCACCCACACCCCTGCCCTGACAGGGCCTAACTATGGCTACACCTTC.

CDR3 amino acids: CATSDARGAGYNEQFF. The CDR3 DNA reads as TGTGCCACCAGTGACGCACGCGGGGCAGGTTACAATGAGCAGTTCTTC. The gene calls are TRBV24-1 and TRBJ2-1; weak D call: TRBD2 (6 bases). Trimming shortened V by 4 bases and J by 4 bases, and 16 bases separated the two germline ends. CDR1 and CDR2 from the germline V gene are KGHDR and SFDVKD. The length of the CDR3 is 16 residues.

This chain links TRBV4-3 with TRBJ1-2; D ambiguous. The CDR3 is 15 amino acids. The germline V gene encodes CDR1 LGHNA and CDR2 YSLEER. V lost 3 bases to trimming and J lost 1 base, with 12 bases between them. The CDR3 sequence is CASSQDSTFNYGYTF. Written as DNA, the CDR3 is TGCGCCAGCAGCCAGGATTCGACATTTAACTATGGCTACACCTTC.

V usage is TRBV6-4 and J usage is TRBJ2-3; 7 nucleotides align to TRBD2. Germline values: CDR1 MRHNA, CDR2 SNTAGT. There are 15 residues in the CDR3. Trimming removed 0 bases from V and 5 bases from J; junction bases left unmatched: 5. The CDR3 loop reads CASSDSREFGDTQYF. CDR3 coding DNA: TGTGCCAGCAGTGACTCGCGGGAGTTCGGAGATACGCAGTATTTT.

The genes are TRBV10-3 and TRBJ1-6, with D hard to call. V was trimmed by 0 bases and J by 10 bases, leaving 13 bases between them. The germline gives CDR1 ENHRY, CDR2 SYGVKD. CDR3 length: 15 residues. For the CDR3, the DNA is TGTGCCATCAGTGAGTCGGCGGCAGATCTATCACCCCTCCACTTT. Its protein product is CAISESAADLSPLHF.

This sequence joins TRBV3-1 (or the pseudogene TRBV3-2) and TRBJ1-4, with D unresolved. The CDR3 is made up of 15 amino acids. The germline CDR1 and CDR2 sequences are LGHDT and YNNKEL (reference sequence). Trimming stripped 5 bases from V and 8 bases from J, with 18 bases between. CDR3: CASSSSNARGEKLFF. The CDR3 DNA sequence: TGTGCCAGCAGCTCGAGTAATGCCCGCGGAGAAAAACTGTTTTTT.

This chain joins TRBV3-1 (or the pseudogene TRBV3-2) and TRBJ1-4; TRBD1 matches 7 bases. The CDR3 has 17 amino acids. The V segment lost 6 bases and the J segment 6 bases; nucleotides outside the gene matches: 16. CDR1 LGHDT and CDR2 YNNKEL come from the germline V gene (reference sequence). The DNA of the CDR3 is TGTGCCAGCAGTGACCCTCTAGGGGGACAGAGGGATGAAAAACTGTTTTTT. Its protein product is CASSDPLGGQRDEKLFF.

This rearrangement joins TRBV28 to TRBJ1-1; TRBD1 is a possible D gene (5 bases). The CDR3 length is 14 residues. Germline V gene data show CDR1 as MDHEN and CDR2 as SYDVKM. Trimming removed 6 bases at V and 3 bases at J, with 14 bases between. CDR3 sequence (DNA): TGTGCCAGCAGGGACATCTTAGTGGACACTGAAGCTTTCTTT. Translated: CASRDILVDTEAFF.

This chain links TRBV7-8 with TRBJ1-5; D is unclear. V shed 0 bases and J shed 4 bases, with 10 bases lying between them. The CDR3 is 15 amino acids. CDR1 is SGHVS and CDR2 is FQNEAQ in the germline V gene. CDR3 DNA sequence: TGTGCCAGCAGCTTAGCCTCGGCCGGGAATCAGCCCCAGCATTTT. Translated, it gives CASSLASAGNQPQHF.

This sequence joins TRBV6-5 and TRBJ1-3, with no clear D. Looked up from germline, CDR1 is MNHEY and CDR2 is SVGAGI. V was clipped by 0 bases and J by 0 bases, with 9 bases between them. The CDR3 has 16 amino acids. The CDR3 sequence: CASSYSDGSSGNTIYF. The CDR3 DNA is TGTGCCAGCAGTTACTCAGACGGGAGCTCTGGAAACACCATATATTTT.

J is TRBJ2-5 and V is TRBV4-1, with TRBD2 matching over 11 bases. CDR3 length: 17 residues. V was pared by 4 bases and J by 0 bases, with 7 bases of the junction left unmatched. Looked up from germline, CDR1 is MGHRA and CDR2 is YSYEKL. CDR3 sequence (DNA): TGCGCCAGCAGCCCAAAGAAGGGACTAGCGGACCAAGAGACCCAGTACTTC. Protein: CASSPKKGLADQETQYF.